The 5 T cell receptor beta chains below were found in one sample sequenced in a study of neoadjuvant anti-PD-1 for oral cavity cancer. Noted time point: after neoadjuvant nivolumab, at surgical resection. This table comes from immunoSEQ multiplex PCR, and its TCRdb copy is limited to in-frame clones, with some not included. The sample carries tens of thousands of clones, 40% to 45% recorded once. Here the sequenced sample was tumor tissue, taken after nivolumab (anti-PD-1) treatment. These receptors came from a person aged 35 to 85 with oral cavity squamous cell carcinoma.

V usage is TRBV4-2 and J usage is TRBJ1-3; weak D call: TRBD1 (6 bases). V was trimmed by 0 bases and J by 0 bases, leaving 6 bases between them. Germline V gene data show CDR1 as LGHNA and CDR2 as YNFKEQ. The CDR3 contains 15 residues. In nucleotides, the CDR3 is TGTGCCAGCAGCCAAGAACAGGGCTCTGGAAACACCATATATTTT. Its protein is CASSQEQGSGNTIYF.

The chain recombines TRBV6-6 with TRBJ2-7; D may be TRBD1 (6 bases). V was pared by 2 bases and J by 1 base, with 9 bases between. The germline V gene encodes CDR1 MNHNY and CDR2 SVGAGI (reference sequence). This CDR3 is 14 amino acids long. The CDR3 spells CASSYRGGSYEQYF. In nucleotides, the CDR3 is TGTGCCAGCAGTTACCGAGGGGGATCCTACGAGCAGTACTTC.

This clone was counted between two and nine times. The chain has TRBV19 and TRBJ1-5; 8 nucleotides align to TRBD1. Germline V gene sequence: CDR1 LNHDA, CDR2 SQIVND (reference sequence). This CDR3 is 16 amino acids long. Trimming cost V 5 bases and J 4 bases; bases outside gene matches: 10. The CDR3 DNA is TGTGCCAGTAGTTCCCTACTCCGACAGGGGAATCAGCCCCAGCATTTT. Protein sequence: CASSSLLRQGNQPQHF.

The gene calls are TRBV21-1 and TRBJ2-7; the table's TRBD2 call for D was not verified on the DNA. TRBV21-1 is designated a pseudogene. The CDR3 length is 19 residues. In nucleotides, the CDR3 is TGTGCCAGCAGCAATGGGGGGGGACCTTTCCCTCGGGGCTCCTACGAGCAGTACTTC. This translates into CASSNGGGPFPRGSYEQYF.

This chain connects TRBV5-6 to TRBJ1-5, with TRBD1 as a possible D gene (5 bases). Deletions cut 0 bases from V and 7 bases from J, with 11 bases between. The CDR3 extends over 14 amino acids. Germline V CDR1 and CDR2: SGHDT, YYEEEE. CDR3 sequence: CASSLAQGGQPQHF. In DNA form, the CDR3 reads TGTGCCAGCAGCTTGGCTCAGGGTGGCCAGCCCCAGCATTTT. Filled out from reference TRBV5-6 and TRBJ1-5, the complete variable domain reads DAGVTQSPTHLIKTRGQQVTLRCSPKSGHDTVSWYQQALGQGPQFIFQYYEEEERQRGNFPDRFSGHQFPNYSSELNVNALLLGDSALYLCASSLAQGGQPQHFGDGTRLSIL.